This is a list of T cell receptor beta chains from one sample in a study of blood T cell repertoires in COVID-19. Produced via immunoSEQ multiplex PCR; TCRdb's table is partial and in-frame only. The table includes about 75,000 clones, 85% to 90% detected once. Sequenced sample: peripheral blood. The receptors originated from a human donor in a cohort sampled during active COVID-19. Both conserved end residues are part of each CDR3. The order of the fields is V gene, clone size, CDR3 protein. Only some rows state a clone size, as once, few, many or a class for expanded clones.

>TRBV5-1|-
CASSAGDAGELFF
>TRBV6-5|-
CASSYGQGASYEQYF
>TRBV7-9|-
CASSPRTSGSRPYNEQFF
>TRBV6-2/TRBV6-3|-
CASSYWSGLDYNEQFF
>TRBV19|-
CASTQWGLNTGELFF
>TRBV19|-
CASSIVLSGVNQPQHF
>TRBV4-1|-
CASSQVTGGPYEQYF
>TRBV5-1|-
CASSIHRGRDTGELFF
>TRBV12-3/TRBV12-4|-
CASSELRQPQHF
>TRBV12-1|-
CASSFGTSGRLDEQYF
>TRBV5-4|-
CASSLSGGLQETQYF
>TRBV4-1|-
CASSQGGRRDYGYTF
>TRBV6-5|few
CASSSTGRRAFF
>TRBV28|-
CASSRLAGHNEQFF
>TRBV6-5|once
CASSRQGPYEQYF
>TRBV19|-
CASRNRGRTDTQYF
>TRBV28|once
CASSLIGGHMSSYEQYF
>TRBV7-8|-
CASSLTGQGNTEAFF
>TRBV29-1|-
CSVEFDLRENEQFF
>TRBV7-2|-
CASSPGTYNQPQHF
>TRBV4-1|once
CASSHPIKTTRASYNEQFF
>TRBV28|-
CASSKTTGELFF